Shown below are 18 T cell receptor beta chains from a single sample sequenced in a study of blood T cell repertoires in COVID-19. The repertoire was sequenced with immunoSEQ multiplex PCR; TCRdb's copy has only in-frame clones and lacks some. This table holds 130,000 or so clones, over 75% found once. The sample comprised peripheral blood. The receptors were gathered from a man aged 55 to 70 with active or convalescent COVID-19.

The chain carries TRBV28 and TRBJ2-3, with a tentative D call TRBD2 (6 bases). The CDR3 has 13 amino acids. V lost 10 bases to trimming and J lost 1 base, with 12 bases between them. Germline V CDR1 and CDR2: MDHEN, SYDVKM. The CDR3 spells CATGRERTDTQYF. The CDR3 DNA follows: TGTGCCACCGGGCGGGAACGCACAGATACGCAGTATTTT. The whole variable domain, filled in from reference TRBV28 and TRBJ2-3, reads DVKVTQSSRYLVKRTGEKVFLECVQDMDHENMFWYRQDPGLGLRLIYFSYDVKMKEKGDIPEGYSVSREKKERFSLILESASTNQTSMYLCATGRERTDTQYFGPGTRLTVL.

As DNA, the CDR3 is TGTGCCAGCAGTTCCCTCTCCTACGAGCAGTACTTC. Its protein is CASSSLSYEQYF. The chain is built from TRBV27 and TRBJ2-7; D is ambiguous. V lost 4 bases to trimming and J lost 0 bases, with 4 bases between them. The CDR3 extends over 12 amino acids. Germline V CDR1 and CDR2: MNHEY, SMNVEV (reference sequence).

In this sample, this clone turned up a few times. The V gene is TRBV19, the J gene TRBJ2-5; 8 nucleotides align to TRBD2. The CDR3 extends over 15 amino acids. Looked up from germline, CDR1 is LNHDA and CDR2 is SQIVND (reference sequence). V lost 3 bases, J lost 1 base, and 4 bases stayed unmatched. CDR3 nucleotides: TGTGCCAGTAGTATCGGGGGGGTCACCCAAGAGACCCAGTACTTC. Translation: CASSIGGVTQETQYF.

This rearrangement joins TRBV5-1 to TRBJ2-1; 10 nucleotides align to TRBD2. CDR1 SGHRS and CDR2 YFSETQ come from the germline V gene. The CDR3 runs 15 residues. Unmatched junction bases numbered 10, after V lost 6 bases and J lost 7 bases. CDR3 bases: TGCGCCAGCACCCTAGCGGGAGACCCTTTGAATGAGCAGTTCTTC. This codes for CASTLAGDPLNEQFF.

The table lists this clone with a count of one. This chain joins TRBV27 and TRBJ1-2, with 11 bases that match TRBD1. With 4 bases clipped from V and 4 bases from J, the junction kept 8 bases outside the gene matches. The CDR3 extends over 16 amino acids. The germline V gene has CDR1 MNHEY and CDR2 SMNVEV (reference sequence). The CDR3 reads CASSSQDRGPPYGYTF. The CDR3 DNA follows: TGTGCCAGCAGTTCCCAGGACAGGGGGCCACCCTATGGCTACACCTTC.

This clone has more than one count but fewer than ten. V is TRBV5-1 and J is TRBJ2-1, with a weak D call TRBD1 (6 bases). This CDR3 contains 11 residues. V lost 5 bases to trimming and J lost 14 bases, with 14 bases between them. CDR1 is SGHRS and CDR2 is YFSETQ in the germline V gene. The CDR3 DNA is TGCGCCAGCAGGGAAGGACAGCCTAAGTTCTTC. Translation: CASREGQPKFF.

This clone has only a few counts. The chain couples TRBV7-2 to TRBJ1-5; possible D gene TRBD1, 6 bases. Germline CDR1 reads SGHTA; CDR2 reads FQGNSA. CDR3 size: 15 residues. V was cut by 3 bases and J by 6 bases, with 15 bases left in between. In DNA form, the CDR3 reads TGTGCCAGCAGCTTCGCCGGACAGACCTTTCAGCCCCAGCATTTT. It translates to CASSFAGQTFQPQHF.

This clone came up a few times. The chain carries TRBV4-3 and TRBJ2-1; 8 bases match TRBD2. There are 16 residues in the CDR3. Germline CDR1 LGHNA, CDR2 YSLEER. V trimming: 0 bases; J trimming: 4 bases; junction bases outside the gene matches: 5. The CDR3: CASSQDPAGEYNEQFF. The CDR3 coding sequence is TGCGCCAGCAGCCAAGACCCAGCGGGAGAATACAATGAGCAGTTCTTC.

The CDR3 spells CASSLSQDRTDTQYF. The CDR3 region has the DNA TGTGCCAGCAGCTTATCCCAGGATAGGACAGATACGCAGTATTTT. V gene TRBV7-2 combines with J gene TRBJ2-3; D gene unclear. This CDR3 is 15 amino acids long. Trimming stripped 2 bases from V and 3 bases from J, with 12 bases between. Per germline, CDR1 SGHTA and CDR2 FQGNSA. Looking up the rest from reference TRBV7-2 and TRBJ2-3 gives the full variable domain: GAGVSQSPSNKVTEKGKDVELRCDPISGHTALYWYRQSLGQGLEFLIYFQGNSAPDKSGLPSDRFSAERTGGSVSTLTIQRTQQEDSAVYLCASSLSQDRTDTQYFGPGTRLTVL.

In this sample, this clone turned up once. This sequence joins TRBV24-1 and TRBJ1-2; 7 positions match TRBD1. There are 14 residues in the CDR3. Germline V lookup: CDR1 KGHDR, CDR2 SFDVKD. J was trimmed by 8 bases and V by 2 bases; bases with no gene match: 7. The CDR3 nucleotides read TGTGCCACCAGTGATTCTACAGGGGCGAGGGGCTACACCTTC. This gives the protein CATSDSTGARGYTF.

As for this clone: This specimen includes other DNA sequences encoding the same CDR3. This chain joins TRBV5-1 and TRBJ1-5; 9 bases match TRBD1. The CDR3 sequence is 14 residues long. J was trimmed by 4 bases and V by 4 bases; bases with no gene match: 3. Germline V gives CDR1 SGHRS, CDR2 YFSETQ. The CDR3 region has the DNA TGCGCCAGCAGCCCCGACAGGGGGAATCAGCCCCAGCATTTT. Translated, it gives CASSPDRGNQPQHF.

This clone showed up just a few times. V usage is TRBV12-5 and J usage is TRBJ2-5; D call uncertain. V was cut by 2 bases and J by 5 bases, with 6 bases left in between. Germline V lookup: CDR1 LGHNT, CDR2 FRNRAP. CDR3 length equals 12 residues. CDR3 in amino acids: CASGLSAETQYF. The CDR3 DNA is TGTGCTAGTGGTTTGAGTGCGGAGACCCAGTACTTC.

The chain joins TRBV12-3 or TRBV12-4 to TRBJ2-1, with 7 bases fitting TRBD2. V lost 4 bases and J lost 10; bases outside the gene matches: 4. The CDR3 has 12 amino acids. CDR3 coding DNA: TGTGCCAGCAGTTGGGGGGGAAGGGAGCAGTTCTTC. This gives the protein CASSWGGREQFF.

The CDR3 DNA follows: TGTGCCAGCAGCACTTACACTGAAGCTTTCTTT. This encodes CASSTYTEAFF. V is TRBV6-2 or TRBV6-3 and J is TRBJ1-1; D gene uncertain. Germline V lookup: CDR1 MNHEY, CDR2 SVGEGT. Trimming removed 6 bases at V and 3 bases at J, with 5 bases between. This CDR3 spans 11 amino acids.

The J gene is TRBJ2-5, the V gene TRBV3-1 (or the pseudogene TRBV3-2); 10 bases agree with TRBD2. Trimming removed 4 bases from V and 1 base from J; junction bases left unmatched: 9. Germline-derived CDR1 and CDR2 are LGHDT and YNNKEL (reference sequence). The CDR3 extends over 17 amino acids. CDR3 loop: CASSRRLAGASQETQYF. The CDR3 DNA sequence: TGTGCCAGCAGCCGAAGACTAGCGGGCGCTAGCCAAGAGACCCAGTACTTC.

This clone was observed a few times. This chain links TRBV4-3 with TRBJ2-5; 11 bases align to TRBD2. J gave up 5 bases and V 0 bases, and 8 bases lay outside the gene matches. The germline CDR1 and CDR2 sequences are LGHNA and YSLEER. The CDR3 has 17 residues. CDR3 protein: CASSQDHSGRAGETQYF. The CDR3 DNA is TGCGCCAGCAGCCAAGATCATAGCGGGAGGGCCGGGGAGACCCAGTACTTC.

The chain links TRBV27 to TRBJ2-7; D uncertain. The length of the CDR3 is 15 residues. Germline CDR1 and CDR2: MNHEY and SMNVEV (reference sequence). With 2 bases removed from V and 0 bases from J, the gap between germline ends came to 11 bases. As DNA, the CDR3 is TGTGCCAGCAGTTTAGCCCACTCTTCCTCCTACGAGCAGTACTTC. Protein: CASSLAHSSSYEQYF.

The chain is built from TRBV9 and TRBJ2-1; 10 positions agree with TRBD2. The trim removed 0 bases at V and 8 bases at J, leaving 8 bases unmatched. CDR3 length: 16 amino acids. Germline V lookup: CDR1 SGDLS, CDR2 YYNGEE. The CDR3 DNA sequence: TGTGCCAGCAGCGTAGTTAGCGGGAGGAGTGGAGATGAGCAGTTCTTC. This sequence encodes CASSVVSGRSGDEQFF. Based on the CDR3 plus reference TRBV9 and TRBJ2-1, the full variable domain is DSGVTQTPKHLITATGQRVTLRCSPRSGDLSVYWYQQSLDQGLQFLIQYYNGEERAKGNILERFSAQQFPDLHSELNLSSLELGDSALYFCASSVVSGRSGDEQFFGPGTRLTVL.